This T cell receptor (beta chain) emerged from a study of T cell repertoires in cytomegalovirus infection. Looking at the study overall: Indicated by public TCR beta signatures were CMV infection and matching HLA type.

MiXCR was run by TCRdb on the reads, yielding one entry per CDR3 protein. Found here are more than 140,000 distinct CDR3 sequences, 5.5% to 8% of them singletons; the top ten hold approximately 19%. This clonotype occurred many times. Its antigen is unidentified. Whole-study findings and limits: HLA-C-restricted CMV-specific TCR beta clonotypes were dominant in the ex vivo response. Cumulative public TCR beta family frequency identified carriers of CMV plus the relevant HLA.

CDR1 and CDR2 from the germline V gene are ENHRY and SYGVKD. CDR3 length: 13 residues. Deletions cut 6 bases from V and 5 bases from J, with 13 bases between. The chain links TRBV10-3 to TRBJ1-2; tentative D call: TRBD1 (5 bases). The sequenced sample was PBMCs. This clonotype was sampled from a human donor in good health (CMV status not recorded). Some clones in this sample may be carry-over from other donors' samples. CDR3 protein: CAISSGGEYGYTF. In nucleotides, the CDR3 is TGTGCCATCAGCTCCGGAGGGGAGTATGGCTACACCTTC.